This entry concerns a single TCR beta chain. CDR3 size: 13 residues. The germline V gene has CDR1 LGHNA and CDR2 YNFKEQ. V dropped 3 bases and J dropped 5 bases, with 8 bases sitting between them. Repertoires were generated with immunoSEQ multiplex PCR, while TCRdb's copy carries only in-frame clones and drops some. Of approximately 300,000 clones in the sample, more than 90% were seen once. This entry belongs to a study of blood T cell repertoires in COVID-19. The chain couples TRBV4-2 to TRBJ1-5; D possibly corresponds to TRBD1 (5 bases). Specimen: PBMCs or T cells enriched from blood (not recorded which). The source is a woman in her 30s who had recovered from COVID-19. The CDR3 here is CASSQDNYQPQHF. Written as DNA, the CDR3 is TGTGCCAGCAGCCAGGACAATTATCAGCCCCAGCATTTT.